The 8 T cell receptor beta chains below come from one sample, sequenced in a study of T-cell memory formation after mild COVID-19 (dated by TCRdb to about 2021). The library came from 5' RACE. Reads for this sample came from an Illumina NovaSeq 6000. TCRdb passed the public sequencing reads through fastp at Q25 and MiXCR, retaining productive beta sequences. Each entry merges the rows of one CDR3 protein and shows their most common DNA and genes. The sample table lists fewer than 700,000 distinct CDR3 sequences, about a sixth of them with a count of one. The top ten clones comprise more than 10% of the sample. Sequencing used PBMCs or a T cell subset sorted from them (not recorded which). The receptors shown here come from an adult woman who had mild COVID-19 (a few samples of this study predate the infection). The sample titles of this study are shuffled in the database, so cell type and time point are left out; the donor was told from shared clones.

The chain is built from TRBV3-1 and TRBJ2-7; unclear D gene. The CDR3 consists of 12 residues. V lost 5 bases to trimming and J lost 0 bases, with 5 bases between them. Germline CDR1 reads LGHDT; CDR2 reads YNNKEL (reference sequence). In nucleotides, the CDR3 is TGTGCCAGCAGCTGGAGCTCCTACGAGCAGTACTTC. The encoded protein is CASSWSSYEQYF.

The rearrangement joins TRBV20-1 to TRBJ2-2; 8 bases agree with TRBD1. This CDR3 region has 14 residues. V lost 6 bases and J lost 6; bases outside the gene matches: 9. Germline lookup yields CDR1 DFQATT and CDR2 SNEGSKA (reference sequence). CDR3 region: CSAASGGASGELFF. The CDR3 DNA reads TGCAGTGCAGCATCAGGGGGCGCATCCGGGGAGCTGTTTTTT.

The sample holds a few counts of this clonotype. V is TRBV6-2 or TRBV6-3 and J is TRBJ2-7; no clear D. The germline V gene has CDR1 MNHEY and CDR2 SVGEGT. This CDR3 has 12 amino acids. As DNA, the CDR3 is TGTGCAATTAGCCGGCGGCCCTACGAGCAGTACTTC. Its protein product is CAISRRPYEQYF.

This rearrangement joins TRBV4-3 to TRBJ2-6, with D tentatively TRBD2 (6 bases). Germline assignment: CDR1 LGHNA and CDR2 YSLEER. CDR3 length equals 17 residues. V was pared by 1 base and J by 4 bases, with 14 bases between. CDR3 region: CASSQVLTLAGANVLTF. As DNA, the CDR3 is TGCGCCAGCAGCCAAGTACTTACGCTAGCGGGGGCCAACGTCCTGACTTTC.

V usage is TRBV5-6 and J usage is TRBJ1-6; TRBD1 is a possible D gene (5 bases). CDR1 SGHDT and CDR2 YYEEEE come from the germline V gene. The CDR3 has 14 amino acids. V was clipped by 2 bases and J by 7 bases, with 10 bases between them. The CDR3 sequence is CASSFSGRNSPLHF. The CDR3, as DNA: TGTGCCAGCAGCTTTTCGGGACGGAATTCACCCCTCCACTTT.

This chain links TRBV5-5 with TRBJ1-6, with TRBD1 matching over 8 bases. Germline CDR1 SGHKS, CDR2 YYEKEE (reference sequence). V shed 3 bases, J shed 6 bases, and the junction held 5 bases outside the gene matches. The CDR3 runs 15 residues. CDR3 DNA: TGTGCCAGCAGCTCAGGGGGCCTACGTAATTCACCCCTCCACTTT. This sequence encodes CASSSGGLRNSPLHF.

This clonotype was detected many times. The rearrangement links TRBV12-3 or TRBV12-4 to TRBJ1-5; D is ambiguous. The CDR3 length is 13 residues. V shed 6 bases and J shed 4 bases, with 10 bases lying between them. CDR3 coding DNA: TGTGCCAGCAGCCCTACTACAAATCAGCCCCAGCATTTT. Residues: CASSPTTNQPQHF.

The V gene is TRBV13, the J gene TRBJ1-1; 7 bases agree with TRBD1. The CDR3 covers 14 residues. Trimming at V came to 2 bases and at J to 3 bases, leaving 3 bases not matched to a gene. CDR1 PRHDT and CDR2 FYEKMQ come from the germline V gene (reference sequence). CDR3 sequence: CASSLPTGDTEAFF. The CDR3, as DNA: TGTGCCAGCAGCTTACCCACAGGGGACACTGAAGCTTTCTTT.